The rows below give T cell receptor beta chains drawn from one sample of a study of response to subunit inactivated influenza vaccine. TCRdb reanalysed the RT-PCR reads using MiXCR and keeps one entry per CDR3 protein. The table records roughly 540,000 distinct CDR3 sequences, approximately 20% of them present only once. These data were also reused for a study on T cells expressing NK-cell markers.

The sequenced sample was CD4+ T cells sorted from PBMCs, obtained roughly 12 days after vaccination. These receptors were obtained from a man aged 50 or older who received an inactivated influenza vaccine. The CDR3 runs from the conserved cysteine through the conserved F or W. The order of the fields is V gene, J gene, clone size, D gene, CDR3 protein, CDR3 DNA. The D gene is left open where the match is weak. Clone size is given for some rows only: seen once, a few or many times, or a class if the clone is expanded.

v_call: TRBV29-1; j_call: TRBJ2-4; clone_size: .; d_call: .; cdr3_aa: CSVEANTNIQYF; cdr3_nt: TGCAGCGTTGAAGCAAACACGAACATTCAGTACTTC
v_call: TRBV18; j_call: TRBJ2-2; clone_size: once; d_call: TRBD2; cdr3_aa: CASSLGTRGANTGELFF; cdr3_nt: TGTGCCAGCTCACTCGGGACTAGGGGAGCGAACACCGGGGAGCTGTTTTTT
v_call: TRBV7-6; j_call: TRBJ2-2; clone_size: .; d_call: .; cdr3_aa: CASRNGAANTGELFF; cdr3_nt: TGTGCCAGCAGAAACGGCGCGGCGAACACCGGGGAGCTGTTTTTT
v_call: TRBV28; j_call: TRBJ2-1; clone_size: .; d_call: TRBD2; cdr3_aa: CASKLAASYNEQFF; cdr3_nt: TGTGCCAGCAAACTAGCGGCCTCCTACAATGAGCAGTTCTTC
v_call: TRBV7-2; j_call: TRBJ2-1; clone_size: .; d_call: TRBD2; cdr3_aa: CASSFSTGGSSYNEQFF; cdr3_nt: TGTGCCAGCAGCTTTTCTACGGGGGGTAGCTCCTACAATGAGCAGTTCTTC
v_call: TRBV15; j_call: TRBJ2-2; clone_size: .; d_call: .; cdr3_aa: CATSRAGRAGELFF; cdr3_nt: TGTGCCACCAGCAGAGCGGGAAGGGCCGGGGAGCTGTTTTTT
v_call: TRBV3-1; j_call: TRBJ2-5; clone_size: .; d_call: .; cdr3_aa: CASSQMTAETQYF; cdr3_nt: TGTGCCAGCAGCCAAATGACGGCGGAGACCCAGTACTTC
v_call: TRBV20-1; j_call: TRBJ1-1; clone_size: few; d_call: .; cdr3_aa: CSARDGSGATEAFF; cdr3_nt: TGCAGTGCTAGAGATGGGAGCGGGGCGACTGAAGCTTTCTTT
v_call: TRBV28; j_call: TRBJ1-5; clone_size: .; d_call: .; cdr3_aa: CASTPVQGQPQHF; cdr3_nt: TGTGCCAGCACCCCGGTACAAGGTCAGCCCCAGCATTTT
v_call: TRBV5-6; j_call: TRBJ2-7; clone_size: few; d_call: TRBD1; cdr3_aa: CASSLAQGIYEQYF; cdr3_nt: TGTGCTAGCAGCTTGGCACAGGGGATCTACGAGCAGTACTTC
v_call: TRBV29-1; j_call: TRBJ2-3; clone_size: .; d_call: TRBD2; cdr3_aa: CSVELAGGRQYF; cdr3_nt: TGCAGCGTTGAGCTAGCGGGGGGTAGGCAGTATTTT
v_call: TRBV27; j_call: TRBJ2-7; clone_size: many; d_call: .; cdr3_aa: CASSFNGGYEQYF; cdr3_nt: TGTGCCAGCAGTTTTAACGGGGGCTACGAGCAGTACTTC
v_call: TRBV19; j_call: TRBJ2-3; clone_size: .; d_call: .; cdr3_aa: CASRTDAGTDTQYF; cdr3_nt: TGTGCCAGTAGGACGGACGCCGGCACAGATACGCAGTATTTT
v_call: TRBV2; j_call: TRBJ1-1; clone_size: .; d_call: .; cdr3_aa: CASSVGGDGDTEAFF; cdr3_nt: TGTGCCAGCAGTGTGGGAGGGGATGGGGACACTGAAGCTTTCTTT
v_call: TRBV5-1; j_call: TRBJ1-1; clone_size: few; d_call: .; cdr3_aa: CASSAYGGPTEAFF; cdr3_nt: TGCGCCAGCAGCGCGTACGGGGGCCCCACTGAAGCTTTCTTT
v_call: TRBV18; j_call: TRBJ2-7; clone_size: .; d_call: TRBD1; cdr3_aa: CASSPGTGDYEQYF; cdr3_nt: TGTGCCAGCTCACCAGGGACAGGGGACTACGAGCAGTACTTC
v_call: TRBV28; j_call: TRBJ2-7; clone_size: .; d_call: .; cdr3_aa: CASSWTTSYEQYF; cdr3_nt: TGTGCCAGCAGTTGGACTACCTCCTACGAGCAGTACTTC
v_call: TRBV6-1; j_call: TRBJ2-2; clone_size: .; d_call: TRBD2; cdr3_aa: CASSLVPSGNTGELFF; cdr3_nt: TGTGCCAGCAGCCTAGTGCCTAGCGGGAACACCGGGGAGCTGTTTTTT
v_call: TRBV5-6; j_call: TRBJ1-5; clone_size: few; d_call: .; cdr3_aa: CASSPSRDPHNQPQHF; cdr3_nt: TGTGCCAGCAGCCCCTCCCGGGACCCTCACAATCAGCCCCAGCATTTT
v_call: TRBV21-1; j_call: TRBJ2-3; clone_size: .; d_call: .; cdr3_aa: CASSYKRREVITDTQYF; cdr3_nt: TGTGCCAGCAGCTATAAACGGCGGGAGGTTATAACAGATACGCAGTATTTT
v_call: TRBV20-1; j_call: TRBJ2-7; clone_size: .; d_call: .; cdr3_aa: CSASLYEQYF; cdr3_nt: TGCAGTGCTAGTTTATACGAGCAGTACTTC
v_call: TRBV18; j_call: TRBJ2-7; clone_size: few; d_call: .; cdr3_aa: CASSPPGLNIGEQYF; cdr3_nt: TGTGCCAGCTCACCACCGGGACTCAACATCGGCGAGCAGTACTTC
v_call: TRBV6-2/TRBV6-3; j_call: TRBJ2-5; clone_size: few; d_call: TRBD2; cdr3_aa: CASSYSSSGGIQETQYF; cdr3_nt: TGTGCCAGCAGTTACTCGAGTAGCGGGGGAATCCAAGAGACCCAGTACTTC